The clone carrying this T cell receptor (beta chain) was counted a single time. CDR3 size: 17 residues. Germline assignment: CDR1 LNHDA and CDR2 SQIVND (reference sequence). V lost 7 bases to trimming and J lost 0 bases, with 19 bases between them. The method was immunoSEQ multiplex PCR; TCRdb's version includes in-frame clones alone and lacks a portion of them. Of about 170,000 clones detected, roughly nine tenths appear once; the ten largest clones hold 7% to 8%. The data are from a study of blood T cell repertoires in COVID-19. Background on the study: The United States, Italy and Spain supplied acute and convalescent COVID-19 samples.

V usage is TRBV19 and J usage is TRBJ1-3, with a possible D match to TRBD1 (5 bases). Sequences were obtained from peripheral blood. The TCR originated in an elderly woman in a cohort sampled during active or convalescent COVID-19. CDR3 sequence: CASTPGRGRSSGNTIYF. DNA of the CDR3: TGTGCCAGTACCCCAGGGCGGGGGAGAAGCTCTGGAAACACCATATATTTT.